This T cell receptor (beta chain) was obtained from a study of shared clonotypes between healthy human individuals. Repertoires were generated with immunoSEQ multiplex PCR, while TCRdb's copy carries only in-frame clones and drops some. The table lists just over 2,000,000 clones, roughly 94% of them singletons. Per germline, CDR1 KGHSH and CDR2 LQKENI. The CDR3 has 16 residues. V lost 0 bases, J lost 2 bases, and 8 bases lay in between. The chain is built from TRBV18 and TRBJ2-6; perhaps TRBD1 as D (6 bases). Sample: naive CD4+ T cells sorted from blood. Sample subset: CD45RA+ positively selected. The clonotype was recovered from a man aged 18-30 years in good health. The DNA for the CDR3 is TGTGCCAGCTCACCACCCAGGGGCACTGGGGCCAACGTCCTGACTTTC. Amino acids: CASSPPRGTGANVLTF.